This T cell receptor beta chain was found in a study of T cells in women clearing cervical HPV infection. Across the whole study: Only a few women had HLA typing results available. Broader study findings: Controls had more TRBV6-7 (0.16%) than cases (approximately 0.11%).

CDR1 is LNHDA, CDR2 SQIVND, per germline (reference sequence). This CDR3 contains 14 residues. The V end lost 6 bases, the J end lost 6 bases, and 14 bases lay between the germline ends. Generated by immunoSEQ multiplex PCR, the TCRdb table keeps only in-frame clones and is missing some. In total, the table holds approximately 16,000 clones. A word on this clone: The antigen remains undetermined. The sequence runs out 3 residues before the end of the CDR3; the remainder is reconstructed from the germline J gene.

The V gene is TRBV19, the J gene TRBJ2-2; maybe TRBD2 (5 bases). The sample was blood buffy coat. The sequence was collected from a woman between 18 and 70 years old with a cervical HPV16 infection that either progressed to CIN3+ or cleared (not recorded which). CDR3 residues: CASRASSGAGELFF. Incomplete CDR3 DNA: TGTGCCAGTAGGGCTAGCAGTGGCGCCGGGGAG.